The text below deals with one TCR beta chain. Antigen: not known. The data were obtained in a study of shared clonotypes between healthy human individuals. Sequencing used immunoSEQ multiplex PCR; TCRdb keeps in-frame clones, though not all of them. The data show about 690,000 clones, less than 95% seen once. Overall study findings and caveats: The sharing of 5% to 6.5% of naive CD4 clonotypes was seen across a few donors. Naive subsets generally exceeded memory subsets in estimated richness.

This CDR3 spans 11 amino acids. Germline assignment: CDR1 SEHNR and CDR2 FQNEAQ (reference sequence). Between the trimmed V and J ends, which lost 7 bases and 10 bases, there was a span of 11 bases. This clonotype was obtained from a young man in good health. Some clones in this sample may be carry-over from other donors' samples. This chain uses TRBV7-9 with TRBJ2-1; D is ambiguous. The sequencing input was memory CD8+ T cells from PBMCs. The subset: CD45RO+ cells pooled with CCR7-negative TemRA cells. The CDR3 nucleotides are TGTGCCAGCACCCCAGCCCCAGAGCAGTTCTTC. Amino acids: CASTPAPEQFF.